This paragraph reports one T cell receptor beta chain. This specimen belongs to a study of cytomegalovirus exposure and HLA in healthy donors. The trim removed 7 bases at V and 8 bases at J, leaving 22 bases unmatched. The CDR3 covers 17 residues. Germline CDR1 reads PRHDT; CDR2 reads FYEKMQ (reference sequence). The PCR had 60 Vbeta and 13 Jbeta primers. Sequenced by immunoSEQ multiplex PCR; TCRdb stores in-frame clones only, minus some. This sample yields roughly 170,000 clones, of which about four fifths are seen a single time; around 5% belongs to the top ten. The chain is built from TRBV13 and TRBJ1-2; 7 nucleotides align to TRBD1. What was sequenced was PBMCs. The receptor was isolated from a girl aged 10 to 17 in good health and CMV-seropositive. The CDR3 region has the DNA TGTGCCAGCACCGCAACCACCACCGAGATAGCAGGGGGGGGCTACACCTTC. Its translation is CASTATTTEIAGGGYTF.